This paragraph reports one T cell receptor beta chain. Its antigen is unidentified. The sample belongs to a study of early T cells in non-severe SARS-CoV-2 infection. Study at large: Chains from this unsorted whole-blood bulk RNA could not be paired. Study results and limitations: Matching results from VDJdb favored anti-spike CD8 responses, leaving private and CD4 specificities undetected.

V gave up 3 bases and J gave up 1 base, with 10 bases separating them. The CDR3 has 14 amino acids. Germline V lookup: CDR1 SGHVS, CDR2 FNYEAQ. Molecules of cDNA were individually given unique molecular identifiers that were attached to them. TCRdb reprocessed the 5' RACE reads via MiXCR and lists one record per CDR3 protein. The sample contains 17,000 or so distinct CDR3 sequences, about 5.4% of which appear only once. The TCR originated in an adult who was a healthcare worker with PCR-confirmed SARS-CoV-2 infection or an uninfected control (not recorded which). The source was whole blood, collected at baseline. V and J are TRBV7-6 and TRBJ2-7, with D tentatively TRBD1 (6 bases). This chain's CDR3 is CASSFQGNSYEQYF. In DNA, the CDR3 is TGTGCCAGCAGCTTCCAGGGGAATTCCTACGAGCAGTACTTC. Together with reference TRBV7-6 and TRBJ2-7, the CDR3 gives the full variable domain: GAGVSQSPRYKVTKRGQDVALRCDPISGHVSLYWYRQALGQGPEFLTYFNYEAQQDKSGLPNDRFSAERPEGSISTLTIQRTEQRDSAMYRCASSFQGNSYEQYFGPGTRLTVT.